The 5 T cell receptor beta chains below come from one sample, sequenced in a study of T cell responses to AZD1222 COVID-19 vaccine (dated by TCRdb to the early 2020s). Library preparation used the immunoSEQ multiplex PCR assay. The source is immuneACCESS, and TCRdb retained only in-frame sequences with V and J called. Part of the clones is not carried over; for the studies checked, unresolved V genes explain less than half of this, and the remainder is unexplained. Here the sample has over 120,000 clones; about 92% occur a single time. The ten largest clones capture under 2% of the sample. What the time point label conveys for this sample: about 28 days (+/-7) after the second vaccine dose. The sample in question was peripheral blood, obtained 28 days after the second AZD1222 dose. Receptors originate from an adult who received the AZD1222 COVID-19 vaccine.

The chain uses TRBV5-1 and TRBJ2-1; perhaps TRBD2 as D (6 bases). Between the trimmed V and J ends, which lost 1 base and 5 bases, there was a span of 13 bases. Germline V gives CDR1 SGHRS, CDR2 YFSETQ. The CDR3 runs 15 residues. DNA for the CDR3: TGCGCCAGCAGCTTGTGGCTAGCGAACAACAATGAGCAGTTCTTC. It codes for CASSLWLANNNEQFF. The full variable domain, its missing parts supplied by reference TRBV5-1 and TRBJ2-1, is KAGVTQTPRYLIKTRGQQVTLSCSPISGHRSVSWYQQTPGQGLQFLFEYFSETQRNKGNFPGRFSGRQFSNSRSEMNVSTLELGDSALYLCASSLWLANNNEQFFGPGTRLTVL.

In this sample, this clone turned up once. The CDR3: CASSQTGLDDTDTQYF. The CDR3 DNA reads as TGTGCCAGCAGCCAAACGGGACTAGACGATACAGATACGCAGTATTTT. This chain links TRBV7-6 with TRBJ2-3; 8 bases align to TRBD2. The CDR3 spans 16 residues. Germline V lookup: CDR1 SGHVS, CDR2 FNYEAQ. Trimming cost V 5 bases and J 3 bases; bases outside gene matches: 10.

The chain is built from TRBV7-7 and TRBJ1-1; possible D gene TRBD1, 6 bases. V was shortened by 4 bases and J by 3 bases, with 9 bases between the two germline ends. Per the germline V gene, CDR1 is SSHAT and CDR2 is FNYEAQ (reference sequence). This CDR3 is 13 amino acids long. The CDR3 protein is CASSYRVDTEAFF. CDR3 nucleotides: TGTGCCAGCAGCTACAGGGTGGACACTGAAGCTTTCTTT.

Written as DNA, the CDR3 is TGTGCCAGCAGCCAAGATTTTTGGGTCTACGGACAGGCCCTTGAGGGGTCACCCCTCCACTTT. Amino acid sequence: CASSQDFWVYGQALEGSPLHF. This chain links TRBV4-2 with TRBJ1-6, with 7 bases matching TRBD1. In germline, CDR1 is LGHNA, CDR2 YNFKEQ. The CDR3 has 21 residues. The J segment lost 10 bases and the V segment lost 0 bases, leaving 24 bases of the junction unmatched.

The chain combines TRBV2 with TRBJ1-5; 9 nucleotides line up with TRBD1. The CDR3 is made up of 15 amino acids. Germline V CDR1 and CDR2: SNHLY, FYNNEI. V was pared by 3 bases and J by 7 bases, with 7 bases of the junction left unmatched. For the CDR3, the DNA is TGTGCCAGCAGTGATGAGACAGGGGGGAACCAGCCCCAGCATTTT. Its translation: CASSDETGGNQPQHF.